This T cell receptor (beta chain) comes out of a study of graft-versus-host responses after intestinal transplantation (dated by TCRdb to about 2021). About the investigation overall: Multivisceral, liver-intestinal, or isolated intestinal transplants were received by the recipients. Rather than going through the commercial service, samples from a few later patients were sequenced in-house on an Illumina MiSeq and processed with MiXCR. Alloreactive clones were identified by sequencing pre-transplant mixed lymphocyte reaction products and comparing them with unstimulated pre-transplant donor and recipient T cells. The cohort enrolled 20 to 30 intestinal transplant recipients including one retransplant, and a few patients lacking pretransplant specimens were excluded. A peak of at least 4% donor T cells among recipient peripheral blood mononuclear cells was the definition used for donor T cell macrochimerism. Graft-versus-host and host-versus-graft alloreactive T cell clones were tracked in the graft, circulation and bone marrow after intestinal transplantation using bulk TCR-beta CDR3 sequencing. All recipients received anti-thymocyte globulin induction followed by maintenance tacrolimus and steroids for three to four years.

The V end gives up 3 bases and the J end 7 bases, leaving 3 bases in the junction not matched to a gene. From a lookup of the germline V gene, CDR1 and CDR2 are ENHRY and SYGVKD. The CDR3 measures 13 amino acids from cysteine to phenylalanine. Solely the CDR3 DNA is kept, with 39 bases framed from the first base. Explained via the paper, the time point label denotes: cells obtained before transplantation from donor or recipient. CD3+CD4+ and CD3+CD8+ populations were FACS-sorted from unstimulated pre-transplant donor and recipient cells taken from spleen or lymph nodes. Of note for this clone: There is no known antigen for this receptor. Base qualities are not provided; no much larger clone lies one nucleotide away.

Paper-wide results and their limitations: Conclusions were limited by the relatively low number and heterogeneity of intestinal transplant patients. High GvH to HvG T cell clonal ratios were observed in the allografts of patients with donor T cell macrochimerism. GvH clones were detected in recipient bone marrow, and some of these GvH clones were observed earlier in ileal mucosa or blood, consistent with an intestinal mucosal origin. Peak levels of circulating GvH clones were associated with declines in HvG clones early after transplant.

Libraries were made using the immunoSEQ multiplex PCR assay. For most patients, genomic DNA was isolated with the Qiagen DNeasy Blood and Tissue Kit and sent frozen to Adaptive Biotechnologies for TCR sequencing. For most patients, genomic DNA was subjected to high-throughput TCR-beta CDR3 sequencing by Adaptive Biotechnologies. On the study's bioinformatics: TCR sequencing data for around 20 patients were retrieved from Adaptive's ImmunoSEQ software; three other patients were processed with MiXCR and VDJtools. To correct CD4 versus CD8 sorting errors, any sequence found in both subsets at a frequency ratio below 5:1 was removed. CDR3 nucleotide sequences shared between donor and recipient were removed because the origin of such sequences could not be assigned. At least 2-fold expansion over unstimulated cells and a minimum CFSE-low frequency of 0.002% (template counts) or 0.001% (read counts) were required for clones to be classified as alloreactive. Clones were considered mappable if detected in sequenced pre-transplant spleen, lymph node, or MLR CFSE-low populations of the donor or recipient. The cumulative frequency of alloreactive clones was calculated as a percentage of all sequences, weighted by copy number. This is the immuneACCESS table as TCRdb keeps it, with only in-frame sequences that have V and J called. A part of the clones is gone; compared with another copy, unresolved V genes explain less than half, and the rest is unexplained. That table furnishes V, J and clone size, whereas the DNA furnished D and trimming. The sample profile shows around 45,000 clones; around nine tenths of them were found once. Together, the top ten hold more than 2% of the sample.

This TCR was recovered from a human donor who was the organ donor for an intestinal transplant. The sample consisted of unstimulated CD4+ T cells sorted from spleen or lymph node cells, taken before transplant. Recombination joined TRBV10-3 with TRBJ1-5; 7 junctional bases match TRBD1. CDR3 reads: CAISDRGKQPQHF. DNA sequence: TGTGCCATCAGTGACAGGGGGAAACAGCCCCAGCATTTT.